Following are 22 T cell receptor beta chains from one sample sequenced in a study of beta chain features in type 1 diabetes. Overall study findings and caveats: TCRB CDR3 length was moderately but significantly reduced in all four CD4+ subsets of Type 1 diabetes patients.

As every portion of the isolated RNA was reverse transcribed, the sequencing read expressed TCRB transcripts. Only in-frame clones appear in the TCRdb table, and some are missing; sequencing was by immunoSEQ multiplex PCR. Of a few hundred thousand clones detected, about 15% appear once; the ten largest clones hold approximately 0.018%. No antigen is known for these receptors. Input material: naive CD4+ T cells from blood. These receptors all stem from a man aged 25-45 years with type 1 diabetes.

This chain links TRBV10-3 with TRBJ2-5; 9 bases map to TRBD1. Germline CDR1 ENHRY, CDR2 SYGVKD. J was trimmed by 3 bases and V by 5 bases; bases with no gene match: 16. The CDR3 totals 18 residues. CDR3 nucleotide sequence: TGTGCCATCAGTTCTGGACAGGGGAGGCTTGGACGGGAAGAGACCCAGTACTTC. Translating gives CAISSGQGRLGREETQYF.

A few counts support this clone. V usage is TRBV27 and J usage is TRBJ1-2, with a weak D call TRBD1 (6 bases). Germline-derived CDR1 and CDR2 are MNHEY and SMNVEV (reference sequence). V was shortened by 6 bases and J by 7 bases, with 15 bases between the two germline ends. The CDR3 is 13 residues long. CDR3 DNA sequence: TGTGCCAGCAGCCTACAGGGACGGGGTGGCTACACCTTC. This encodes CASSLQGRGGYTF.

This clone was detected a few times. The chain combines TRBV5-1 with TRBJ2-1; D is perhaps TRBD1 (6 bases). CDR3 length: 16 residues. CDR1 SGHRS and CDR2 YFSETQ come from the germline V gene. Between the trimmed V and J ends, which lost 5 bases and 7 bases, there was a span of 22 bases. The CDR3 sequence: CASSSATYRAGNEQFF. DNA of the CDR3: TGCGCCAGCAGTTCTGCGACCTACAGGGCTGGGAATGAGCAGTTCTTC.

This clone was seen only a few times. Other DNA sequences in the same sample also yield this CDR3. This rearrangement joins TRBV5-1 to TRBJ1-4, with 10 bases matching TRBD1. V shed 0 bases, J shed 8 bases, and the junction held 4 bases outside the gene matches. This CDR3 has 15 residues. The germline V gene encodes CDR1 SGHRS and CDR2 YFSETQ. CDR3 DNA sequence: TGCGCCAGCAGCTTGGGACAGGGGGCGGAAGAAAAACTGTTTTTT. Translating gives CASSLGQGAEEKLFF. The variable domain in full, completed from reference TRBV5-1 and TRBJ1-4, reads KAGVTQTPRYLIKTRGQQVTLSCSPISGHRSVSWYQQTPGQGLQFLFEYFSETQRNKGNFPGRFSGRQFSNSRSEMNVSTLELGDSALYLCASSLGQGAEEKLFFGSGTQLSVL.

Here the CDR3 reads CASSYSMGRGSNEQFF. CDR3 coding DNA: TGTGCCAGCAGTTACTCGATGGGTAGGGGATCCAATGAGCAGTTCTTC. The chain couples TRBV6-5 to TRBJ2-1; D is perhaps TRBD1 (5 bases). Germline assignment: CDR1 MNHEY and CDR2 SVGAGI. This CDR3 is built from 16 residues. Between the trimmed V and J ends, which lost 0 bases and 6 bases, there was a span of 15 bases.

This clone was counted between two and nine times. The chain carries TRBV9 and TRBJ2-3; 9 bases line up with TRBD2. This CDR3 comprises 16 residues. Germline loops: CDR1 SGDLS, CDR2 YYNGEE. The V gene end was trimmed by 3 bases and the J gene end by 4 bases; junction bases not matched to a gene: 9. This CDR3 reads CASSAAGAGGPDTQYF. DNA of the CDR3: TGTGCCAGCAGCGCCGCCGGAGCGGGGGGACCAGATACGCAGTATTTT.

This chain uses TRBV7-2 with TRBJ1-6; D unclear. V dropped 2 bases and J dropped 10 bases, with 9 bases sitting between them. This CDR3 has 13 residues. From germline, CDR1 is SGHTA and CDR2 FQGNSA. The CDR3 loop reads CASSLLRASPLHF. For the CDR3, the DNA is TGTGCCAGCAGCTTACTGAGGGCATCACCCCTCCACTTT.

The chain links TRBV5-4 to TRBJ1-5; D is uncertain. The V end was cut by 0 bases, the J end by 0 bases, with 7 bases between. Per the germline V gene, CDR1 is SGHNT and CDR2 is YYREEE (reference sequence). CDR3 length: 15 amino acids. CDR3 region: CASSLGGNSNQPQHF. The CDR3 DNA sequence: TGTGCCAGCAGCTTGGGAGGGAATAGCAATCAGCCCCAGCATTTT.

V gene TRBV9 combines with J gene TRBJ1-5, with D uncertain. Deletions cut 3 bases from V and 5 bases from J, with 9 bases between. Germline loops: CDR1 SGDLS, CDR2 YYNGEE. The CDR3 is made up of 13 amino acids. The CDR3 loop is CASSGTGDQPQHF. In nucleotides, the CDR3 is TGTGCCAGCAGCGGAACCGGGGATCAGCCCCAGCATTTT.

The chain recombines TRBV4-2 with TRBJ2-1; 7 bases line up with TRBD2. In germline, CDR1 is LGHNA, CDR2 YNFKEQ. The CDR3 runs 17 residues. Germline trimming cut 1 base from V and 4 bases from J; bases unmatched to any gene: 10. The CDR3 DNA sequence: TGTGCCAGCAGCCAAGGGGAGGGGTCCCCTCATTACAATGAGCAGTTCTTC. This encodes CASSQGEGSPHYNEQFF.

The chain is built from TRBV6-6 and TRBJ1-2; D is undetermined. Germline lookup yields CDR1 MNHNY and CDR2 SVGAGI (reference sequence). The CDR3 spans 13 residues. Trimming pared 8 bases from V and 5 bases from J, leaving 15 bases between. CDR3 region: CASRILGGYGYTF. The CDR3 bases are TGTGCCAGCCGTATCCTAGGTGGATATGGCTACACCTTC.

This clone was counted a few times. The gene calls are TRBV7-9 and TRBJ2-1, with 10 bases lining up with TRBD2. This CDR3 spans 16 amino acids. Unmatched junction bases numbered 13, after V lost 5 bases and J lost 9 bases. Germline CDR1 SEHNR, CDR2 FQNEAQ (reference sequence). The DNA of the CDR3 is TGTGCCAGCAGCCCTAGAGGGCAGCGGGGGGGCAGTGAGCAGTTCTTC. It specifies CASSPRGQRGGSEQFF.

V and J are TRBV7-8 and TRBJ1-2, with a tentative D call TRBD1 (6 bases). V was clipped by 6 bases and J by 10 bases, with 24 bases between them. This CDR3 spans 15 amino acids. CDR1 and CDR2 (germline): SGHVS, FQNEAQ. Written as DNA, the CDR3 is TGTGCCAGCAGTGTAATGACACAGGGCTCCGATCCCTACACCTTC. The encoded protein is CASSVMTQGSDPYTF. Full variable domain (missing parts from reference TRBV7-8 and TRBJ1-2): GAGVSQSPRYKVAKRGQDVALRCDPISGHVSLFWYQQALGQGPEFLTYFQNEAQLDKSGLPSDRFFAERPEGSVSTLKIQRTQQEDSAVYLCASSVMTQGSDPYTFGSGTRLTVV.

This chain links TRBV27 with TRBJ2-4; TRBD2 matches 10 bases. The germline V gene has CDR1 MNHEY and CDR2 SMNVEV (reference sequence). Losses at the gene ends were 5 bases for V and 0 bases for J; bases not matched to a gene: 10. The CDR3 has 18 amino acids. CDR3 residues: CASSPGLAQLLAKNIQYF. In DNA, the CDR3 is TGTGCCAGCAGTCCGGGACTAGCGCAACTACTAGCCAAAAACATTCAGTACTTC.

This clone was seen a handful of times. J is TRBJ2-3 and V is TRBV7-6; TRBD1 is a possible D gene (6 bases). The CDR3 consists of 14 residues. The germline V gene has CDR1 SGHVS and CDR2 FNYEAQ. Trimming cost V 7 bases and J 1 base, with 12 bases left between them. The CDR3 nucleotides read TGTGCCAGCACCACTGGGGGCGGCACAGATACGCAGTATTTT. Its translation is CASTTGGGTDTQYF.

This clone was counted between two and nine times. The chain carries TRBV6-5 and TRBJ1-5, with unresolved D. CDR3 size: 13 residues. V shed 6 bases and J shed 2 bases, with 8 bases lying between them. CDR1 and CDR2 from the germline V gene are MNHEY and SVGAGI. Written as DNA, the CDR3 is TGTGCCAGCAGCAGGTATGGCAATCAGCCCCAGCATTTT. Protein product: CASSRYGNQPQHF.

This rearrangement joins TRBV18 to TRBJ1-1; the D is unclear. The CDR3 is made up of 15 amino acids. In germline, CDR1 is KGHSH, CDR2 LQKENI. V lost 3 bases and J 3 bases, leaving 14 bases between the germline ends. The CDR3 DNA sequence: TGTGCCAGCTCACCGGTTCAGAACCCAGACACTGAAGCTTTCTTT. Translation: CASSPVQNPDTEAFF.

The CDR3 DNA reads as TGTGCCAGCAGCGGTGGGGGACAGGGCTACGAGCAGTACTTC. It encodes CASSGGGQGYEQYF. The chain links TRBV9 to TRBJ2-7, with 9 bases aligning to TRBD1. This CDR3 spans 14 amino acids. Trimming at V came to 3 bases and at J to 3 bases, leaving 4 bases not matched to a gene. Looked up from germline, CDR1 is SGDLS and CDR2 is YYNGEE.

The sample holds a few counts of this clone. The chain carries TRBV15 and TRBJ2-1; D is perhaps TRBD1 (6 bases). CDR1 and CDR2 (germline): LNHNV, YYDKDF (reference sequence). The length of the CDR3 is 17 residues. V gave up 0 bases and J gave up 7 bases, with 19 bases separating them. In DNA, the CDR3 is TGTGCCACCAGCAGAGACCCGGGTGGGGGCCGCCGAAATGAGCAGTTCTTC. Residues: CATSRDPGGGRRNEQFF. Drawing the rest from reference TRBV15 and TRBJ2-1, the complete variable domain is DAMVIQNPRYQVTQFGKPVTLSCSQTLNHNVMYWYQQKSSQAPKLLFHYYDKDFNNEADTPDNFQSRRPNTSFCFLDIRSPGLGDTAMYLCATSRDPGGGRRNEQFFGPGTRLTVL.

The CDR3 is CASSVASGGASTQYF. For the CDR3, the DNA is TGTGCCAGCAGCGTAGCCAGCGGGGGGGCCTCCACGCAGTATTTT. The chain couples TRBV9 to TRBJ2-3; 10 bases are a match to TRBD2. The CDR3 loop spans 15 amino acids. Per germline, CDR1 SGDLS and CDR2 YYNGEE. Losses at the gene ends were 0 bases for V and 9 bases for J; bases not matched to a gene: 7.

This clone was seen more than once but under ten times. The chain recombines TRBV5-6 with TRBJ2-5; 9 nucleotides match TRBD1. This CDR3 comprises 15 residues. Trimming removed 3 bases from V and 5 bases from J; junction bases left unmatched: 8. CDR1 and CDR2 (germline): SGHDT, YYEEEE. The CDR3 DNA reads as TGTGCCAGCAGCTGGGACAGGGCTACAGGCGAGACCCAGTACTTC. Its protein product is CASSWDRATGETQYF.

The chain uses TRBV28 and TRBJ1-2; D call uncertain. This CDR3 comprises 12 residues. CDR1 and CDR2 from the germline V gene are MDHEN and SYDVKM. Trimming removed 2 bases at V and 2 bases at J, with 3 bases between. CDR3 in amino acids: CASSLPNYGYTF. The CDR3 DNA is TGTGCCAGCAGTTTACCGAACTATGGCTACACCTTC.